A selection of T cell receptor beta chains follows, all from one sample in a study of blood T cell repertoires in COVID-19. Here immunoSEQ multiplex PCR was the method, and the copy in TCRdb shows in-frame clones only, minus some. This sample carries under 250,000 clones, 65% to 90% of them seen once, and the ten largest clones take about 5.1%. The sequenced sample was peripheral blood. Receptors originate from a man aged 50-59 years with COVID-19, enrolled during active disease. CDR3s include the opening cysteine and the closing phenylalanine or tryptophan. A D gene is named only where the DNA matches it firmly. Where a row states a size, it is once, few, many or the class of an expanded clone; other rows omit it.

DNA: TGCGCCAGCAGCTTGGGCAGCGGGGGGCCCGTCACAGATACGCAGTATTTT
CDR3: CASSLGSGGPVTDTQYF
J: TRBJ2-3
D: TRBD2
size: -
V: TRBV5-1
length: 17

DNA: TGTGCCAGTACCCGTATGGCTAGCGGGGGGAGCTCCTACAATGAGCAGTTCTTC
CDR3: CASTRMASGGSSYNEQFF
J: TRBJ2-1
D: TRBD2
size: -
V: TRBV19
length: 18

DNA: TGTGCCAGCAACTCAGGGGGCTGGGGCTACACCTTC
CDR3: CASNSGGWGYTF
J: TRBJ1-2
D: TRBD1
size: -
V: TRBV12-3/TRBV12-4
length: 12

DNA: TGTGCCAGCGGAAAGGGACAGGGGGCCGGAGGCTACACCTTC
CDR3: CASGKGQGAGGYTF
J: TRBJ1-2
D: TRBD1
size: -
V: TRBV9
length: 14

DNA: TGTGCCAGCAGTACCGACAGGGTTGAGAATTCACCCCTCCACTTT
CDR3: CASSTDRVENSPLHF
J: TRBJ1-6
D: TRBD1
size: -
V: TRBV2
length: 15

DNA: TGTGCCTGGAGCCTAGGGACAGTCCACTCCTACGAGCAGTACTTC
CDR3: CAWSLGTVHSYEQYF
J: TRBJ2-7
D: TRBD1
size: -
V: TRBV30
length: 15

DNA: TGTGCCAGCAGCCGACAGGGTCCCTACGAGCAGTACTTC
CDR3: CASSRQGPYEQYF
J: TRBJ2-7
D: TRBD1
size: -
V: TRBV7-2
length: 13

DNA: TGTGCCAGCAGCCAAGACAAAAATCAGCCCCAGCATTTT
CDR3: CASSQDKNQPQHF
J: TRBJ1-5
D: -
size: -
V: TRBV3-1/TRBV3-2
length: 13

DNA: TGTGCCAGCAGTTTGGGGCAGGGGGCAAATGAGCAGTTCTTC
CDR3: CASSLGQGANEQFF
J: TRBJ2-1
D: TRBD1
size: -
V: TRBV28
length: 14

DNA: TGTGCCAGCAAGAGGGGGTTGGGGGAGACCCAGTACTTC
CDR3: CASKRGLGETQYF
J: TRBJ2-5
D: -
size: -
V: TRBV6-5
length: 13

DNA: TGTGCCAGCAGCTTCAGTCCGGGCTCCTACAATGAGCAGTTCTTC
CDR3: CASSFSPGSYNEQFF
J: TRBJ2-1
D: -
size: -
V: TRBV7-3
length: 15

DNA: TGTGCCAGCAGCCCTCGGACAGGAGGGGATTCACCCCTCCACTTT
CDR3: CASSPRTGGDSPLHF
J: TRBJ1-6
D: TRBD1
size: few
V: TRBV7-6
length: 15

DNA: TGCAGCGTTGTTTTTGGTCGGACAGGGGTCTTCTATGGCTACACCTTC
CDR3: CSVVFGRTGVFYGYTF
J: TRBJ1-2
D: TRBD1
size: -
V: TRBV29-1
length: 16

DNA: TGTGCCACCAGTGATTCCCGGGGGGATAACTATGGCTACACCTTC
CDR3: CATSDSRGDNYGYTF
J: TRBJ1-2
D: -
size: -
V: TRBV24-1
length: 15

DNA: TGTGCCAGCAGTGGCGGACTAGGAAACACCGGGGAGCTGTTTTTT
CDR3: CASSGGLGNTGELFF
J: TRBJ2-2
D: TRBD2
size: -
V: TRBV2
length: 15

DNA: TGTGCCAGCAGCTTTGGACAGGGGGCCGACGAGCAGTACTTC
CDR3: CASSFGQGADEQYF
J: TRBJ2-7
D: TRBD1
size: -
V: TRBV5-5
length: 14

DNA: TGTGCCAGCAGTAGCGCGGGACTCCGGGGAAACATTCAGTACTTC
CDR3: CASSSAGLRGNIQYF
J: TRBJ2-4
D: -
size: -
V: TRBV28
length: 15

DNA: TGTGCCAGCAGTTCTGACCCGGGACAGGGGGCAGCCGAGCAGTACTTC
CDR3: CASSSDPGQGAAEQYF
J: TRBJ2-7
D: TRBD1
size: -
V: TRBV28
length: 16

DNA: TGTGCCAGCAGGTCCACAGGGACGCCGTATTTT
CDR3: CASRSTGTPYF
J: TRBJ2-3
D: -
size: -
V: TRBV6-5
length: 11

DNA: TGTGCCAGCAGTTTAGAGGGACAGTTAAATCAGCCCCAGCATTTT
CDR3: CASSLEGQLNQPQHF
J: TRBJ1-5
D: TRBD1
size: -
V: TRBV27
length: 15

DNA: TGTGCCAGCAACCTAAACTCGGGGGGAAGCAATGAGCAGTTCTTC
CDR3: CASNLNSGGSNEQFF
J: TRBJ2-1
D: TRBD2
size: -
V: TRBV7-9
length: 15

DNA: TGTGCCAGCAGCAAAGAACAGGTAGCGGGAAACTATGGCTACACCTTC
CDR3: CASSKEQVAGNYGYTF
J: TRBJ1-2
D: -
size: -
V: TRBV5-4
length: 16

DNA: TGTGCCAGCGGACAACAAACAGGGTATGGCTACACCTTC
CDR3: CASGQQTGYGYTF
J: TRBJ1-2
D: -
size: -
V: TRBV12-3/TRBV12-4
length: 13

DNA: TGTGCCACCAGCAGAGATAAGGGCGGAGGCGCCTCTGGAAACACCATATATTTT
CDR3: CATSRDKGGGASGNTIYF
J: TRBJ1-3
D: -
size: -
V: TRBV15
length: 18

DNA: TGTGCCAGCAGTTTAATGGGGGGTACCACCGGGGAGCTGTTTTTT
CDR3: CASSLMGGTTGELFF
J: TRBJ2-2
D: -
size: -
V: TRBV27
length: 15

DNA: TGTGCCAGCAGCGACCCCCTGACAGATTACCGCACCGGGGAGCTGTTTTTT
CDR3: CASSDPLTDYRTGELFF
J: TRBJ2-2
D: -
size: -
V: TRBV9
length: 17

DNA: TGTGCCAGCAGCATCACAGGGTTACGAGAAAAACTGTTTTTT
CDR3: CASSITGLREKLFF
J: TRBJ1-4
D: -
size: -
V: TRBV7-2
length: 14

DNA: TGTGCCAGCAGCCCAGCTCGGGACACTCACGAGCAGTACTTC
CDR3: CASSPARDTHEQYF
J: TRBJ2-7
D: -
size: -
V: TRBV28
length: 14

DNA: TGTGCCAGCAGCCAAGACGGTCGGGATGCTGAAGCTTTCTTT
CDR3: CASSQDGRDAEAFF
J: TRBJ1-1
D: -
size: -
V: TRBV4-2
length: 14

DNA: TGTGCCAGCAGTGAACAGGTTACTACCGGGGAGCTGTTTTTT
CDR3: CASSEQVTTGELFF
J: TRBJ2-2
D: -
size: many
V: TRBV6-1
length: 14

DNA: TGTGCCAGCAGCCCAGGGGGAACTAATGAAAAACTGTTTTTT
CDR3: CASSPGGTNEKLFF
J: TRBJ1-4
D: TRBD1
size: -
V: TRBV6-5
length: 14

DNA: TGTGCCAGCAGTGACAATATAGGGGGAGACCGCACAGATACGCAGTATTTT
CDR3: CASSDNIGGDRTDTQYF
J: TRBJ2-3
D: -
size: -
V: TRBV9
length: 17

DNA: TGTGCCAGCGGACAGGGTGGTGGCACCGGGGAGCTGTTTTTT
CDR3: CASGQGGGTGELFF
J: TRBJ2-2
D: TRBD1
size: -
V: TRBV2
length: 14

DNA: TGTGCCAGCTCACCACGGAGGGATCCACTGAACACTGAAGCTTTCTTT
CDR3: CASSPRRDPLNTEAFF
J: TRBJ1-1
D: -
size: few
V: TRBV18
length: 16

DNA: TGTGCCAGCAGCTCAGAGGGGGACCAGCCCCAGCATTTT
CDR3: CASSSEGDQPQHF
J: TRBJ1-5
D: -
size: -
V: TRBV7-9
length: 13

DNA: TGTGCCAGTAGTTTTCCGGGAACATCGGCTTCTGGGGCCAACGTCCTGACTTTC
CDR3: CASSFPGTSASGANVLTF
J: TRBJ2-6
D: -
size: -
V: TRBV19
length: 18

DNA: TGTGCCAGCAGACTGACAGGGGGTAGCTACGAGCAGTACTTC
CDR3: CASRLTGGSYEQYF
J: TRBJ2-7
D: TRBD1
size: -
V: TRBV6-5
length: 14

DNA: TGTGCCAGCAGCCCAGGTTCGAACACCGGGGAGCTGTTTTTT
CDR3: CASSPGSNTGELFF
J: TRBJ2-2
D: -
size: -
V: TRBV5-6
length: 14

DNA: TGTGCCATCAGTAAGAAGGGGACTGAAGCTTTCTTT
CDR3: CAISKKGTEAFF
J: TRBJ1-1
D: -
size: few
V: TRBV10-3
length: 12

DNA: TGTGCCAGCAGTTACCACGGGACCCAGTACTTC
CDR3: CASSYHGTQYF
J: TRBJ2-5
D: -
size: -
V: TRBV6-5
length: 11

DNA: TGTGCCAGCTCACTCGGGACTAGCGGGAGATACCCGACCGGGGAGCTGTTTTTT
CDR3: CASSLGTSGRYPTGELFF
J: TRBJ2-2
D: TRBD2
size: -
V: TRBV18
length: 18

DNA: TGTGCCAGCAGTTCCGAACTAAATACCTACGAGCAGTACTTC
CDR3: CASSSELNTYEQYF
J: TRBJ2-7
D: -
size: -
V: TRBV27
length: 14

DNA: TGCAGCGCCAAAAGTACAGCTCCTGAAGCTTTCTTT
CDR3: CSAKSTAPEAFF
J: TRBJ1-1
D: -
size: -
V: TRBV29-1
length: 12

DNA: TGTGCCTGGAGTGTACCTGGGCGGAACACTGAAGCTTTCTTT
CDR3: CAWSVPGRNTEAFF
J: TRBJ1-1
D: -
size: -
V: TRBV30
length: 14